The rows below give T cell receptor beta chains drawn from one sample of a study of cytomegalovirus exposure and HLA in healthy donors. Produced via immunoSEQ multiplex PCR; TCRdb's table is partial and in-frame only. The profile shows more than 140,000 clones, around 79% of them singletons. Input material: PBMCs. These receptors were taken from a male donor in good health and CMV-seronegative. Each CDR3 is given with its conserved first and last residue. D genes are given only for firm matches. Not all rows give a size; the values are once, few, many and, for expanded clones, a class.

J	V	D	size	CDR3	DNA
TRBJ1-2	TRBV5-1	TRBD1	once	CASSEGQGAGGYTF	TGCGCCAGCAGCGAGGGACAGGGGGCGGGGGGCTACACCTTC
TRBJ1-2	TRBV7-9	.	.	CSSSLPRQNYGYTF	TGTTCCAGCAGCTTACCCCGACAGAACTATGGCTACACCTTC
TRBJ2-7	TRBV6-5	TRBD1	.	CASSYRAGGSYEQYF	TGTGCCAGCAGTTACCGGGCAGGGGGCTCCTACGAGCAGTACTTC
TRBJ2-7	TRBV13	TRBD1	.	CASSQRGQGAYEQYF	TGTGCCAGCAGTCAAAGGGGCCAGGGGGCCTACGAGCAGTACTTC
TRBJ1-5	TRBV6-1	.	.	CASTYRVGNQPQHF	TGTGCCAGCACCTACAGGGTAGGTAATCAGCCCCAGCATTTT
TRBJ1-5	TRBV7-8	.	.	CASSRNGGNRPQHF	TGTGCCAGCAGCCGAAATGGAGGGAATCGGCCCCAGCATTTT
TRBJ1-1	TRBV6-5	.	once	CASSYLTRNTEAFF	TGTGCCAGCAGTTACCTTACAAGGAACACTGAAGCTTTCTTT
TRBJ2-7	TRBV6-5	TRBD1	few	CASSPDRVSWEQYF	TGTGCCAGCAGCCCAGACAGGGTATCGTGGGAGCAGTACTTC
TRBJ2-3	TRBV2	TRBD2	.	CASRAAGEADTQYF	TGTGCCAGCCGCGCAGCGGGGGAGGCAGATACGCAGTATTTT
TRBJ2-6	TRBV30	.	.	CAWRPVAGANVLTF	TGTGCCTGGAGGCCGGTAGCTGGGGCCAACGTCCTGACTTTC
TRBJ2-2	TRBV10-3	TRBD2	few	CAISESNRGGPGELFF	TGTGCCATCAGTGAGTCGAATCGGGGGGGCCCCGGGGAGCTGTTTTTT
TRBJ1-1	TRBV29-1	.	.	CSAQWGSVNMNTEAFF	TGCAGCGCTCAGTGGGGCAGTGTTAACATGAACACTGAAGCTTTCTTT
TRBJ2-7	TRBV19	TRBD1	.	CASSSDRGYEQYF	TGTGCCAGTAGTTCGGACAGGGGCTACGAGCAGTACTTC
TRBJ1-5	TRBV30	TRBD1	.	CAWSVRWIRGDQPQHF	TGTGCCTGGAGTGTACGTTGGATCAGGGGGGATCAGCCCCAGCATTTT
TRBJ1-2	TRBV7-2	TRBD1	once	CASSPRTGTGIDGYTF	TGTGCCAGCAGCCCGAGGACCGGGACAGGGATCGATGGCTACACCTTC
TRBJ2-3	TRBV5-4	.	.	CASSFIDTQYF	TGTGCCAGCAGCTTCATAGATACGCAGTATTTT
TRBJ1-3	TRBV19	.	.	CASRDYTYSGNTIYF	TGTGCCAGTAGAGATTATACCTACTCTGGAAACACCATATATTTT
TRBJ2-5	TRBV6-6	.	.	CASSYSAGVGQETQYF	TGTGCCAGCAGTTACTCGGCAGGGGTGGGTCAAGAGACCCAGTACTTC
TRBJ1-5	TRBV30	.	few	CAWSQWGPRSQPQHF	TGTGCCTGGAGCCAGTGGGGGCCCCGAAGCCAGCCCCAGCATTTT
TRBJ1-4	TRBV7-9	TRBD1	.	CASSPGTGNEKLFF	TGTGCCAGCAGCCCCGGGACAGGGAACGAAAAACTGTTTTTT
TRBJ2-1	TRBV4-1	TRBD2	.	CASSQERTRNYYNEQFF	TGCGCCAGCAGCCAGGAGAGGACTAGAAATTATTACAATGAGCAGTTCTTC
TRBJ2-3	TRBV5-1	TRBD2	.	CASRETSGGTDTQYF	TGCGCCAGCCGGGAGACTAGCGGGGGCACAGATACGCAGTATTTT
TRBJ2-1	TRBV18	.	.	CASSSGAYSYNEQFF	TGTGCCAGCTCATCAGGGGCATACTCCTACAATGAGCAGTTCTTC
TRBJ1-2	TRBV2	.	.	CASSEAGGPGGYTF	TGTGCCAGCAGTGAAGCGGGGGGTCCGGGGGGCTACACCTTC
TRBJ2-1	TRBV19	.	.	CASSRLYRSDDNEQFF	TGTGCCAGTAGTAGACTGTACAGGTCTGATGACAATGAGCAGTTCTTC
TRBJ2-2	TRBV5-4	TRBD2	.	CASSFFPGGNTGELFF	TGTGCCAGCAGCTTTTTCCCGGGAGGGAACACCGGGGAGCTGTTTTTT
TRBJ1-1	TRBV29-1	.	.	CSVEGLGNTEAFF	TGCAGCGTTGAGGGTTTGGGCAACACTGAAGCTTTCTTT
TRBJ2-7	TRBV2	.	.	CASSERQGNTYEQYF	TGTGCCAGCAGTGAACGGCAGGGGAACACCTACGAGCAGTACTTC
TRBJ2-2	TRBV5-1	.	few	CASSLGYRGNTGELFF	TGCGCCAGCAGCTTGGGATATAGGGGGAACACCGGGGAGCTGTTTTTT
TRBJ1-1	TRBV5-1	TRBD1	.	CASSTGVIPEAFF	TGCGCCAGCAGCACAGGGGTTATCCCTGAAGCTTTCTTT
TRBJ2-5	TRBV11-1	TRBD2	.	CASSSTSGKPETQYF	TGTGCCAGCAGCTCGACTAGCGGGAAGCCGGAGACCCAGTACTTC
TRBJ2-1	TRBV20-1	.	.	CSPSSYNEQFF	TGCAGTCCCAGCTCCTACAATGAGCAGTTCTTC
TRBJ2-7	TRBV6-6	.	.	CASRYLRYEQYF	TGTGCCAGCCGTTATCTGAGGTACGAGCAGTACTTC
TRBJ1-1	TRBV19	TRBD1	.	CASSIGGTGGTEAFF	TGTGCCAGTAGTATAGGGGGGACAGGGGGCACTGAAGCTTTCTTT
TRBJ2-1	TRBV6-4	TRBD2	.	CASSESSGRDEQFF	TGTGCCAGCAGTGAAAGTAGCGGGAGGGATGAGCAGTTCTTC
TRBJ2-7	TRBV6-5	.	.	CASSQRGYEQYF	TGTGCCAGCAGCCAAAGGGGGTACGAGCAGTACTTC
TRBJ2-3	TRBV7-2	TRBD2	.	CASSLGPSGRAPDTQYF	TGTGCCAGCAGCTTAGGTCCGAGCGGGAGGGCCCCAGATACGCAGTATTTT
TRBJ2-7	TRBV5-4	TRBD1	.	CASSLGQDSYEQYF	TGTGCCAGCAGCCTAGGACAGGACTCCTACGAGCAGTACTTC
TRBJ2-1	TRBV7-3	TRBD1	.	CASSWDRGSYNEQFF	TGTGCCAGCAGCTGGGACAGGGGGTCCTACAATGAGCAGTTCTTC
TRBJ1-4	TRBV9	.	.	CASSRDAGNEKLFF	TGTGCCAGCAGCCGGGACGCGGGAAATGAAAAACTGTTTTTT
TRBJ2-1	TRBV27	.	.	CASSPIPGNEQFF	TGTGCCAGCAGTCCCATTCCGGGTAATGAGCAGTTCTTC
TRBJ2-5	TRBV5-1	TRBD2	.	CASSLGIRTSGQETQYF	TGCGCCAGCAGCTTGGGAATAAGGACTAGCGGCCAAGAGACCCAGTACTTC
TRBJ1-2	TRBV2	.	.	CASTDRANYGYTF	TGTGCCAGCACCGACAGAGCTAACTATGGCTACACCTTC
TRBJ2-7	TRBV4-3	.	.	CASSQDWTVPSYEQYF	TGCGCCAGCAGCCAAGACTGGACAGTTCCCTCCTACGAGCAGTACTTC
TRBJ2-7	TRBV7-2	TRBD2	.	CASSPSGTSAYEQYF	TGTGCCAGCAGCCCCTCAGGGACTAGCGCCTACGAGCAGTACTTC
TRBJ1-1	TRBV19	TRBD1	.	CASRTGWTEAFF	TGTGCCAGTCGGACAGGGTGGACTGAAGCTTTCTTT
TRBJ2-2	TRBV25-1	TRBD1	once	CASADRGPGELFF	TGTGCCAGCGCCGACAGGGGTCCCGGGGAGCTGTTTTTT
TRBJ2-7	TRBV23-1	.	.	CAGGGPYEQYF	TGCGCGGGAGGCGGACCCTACGAGCAGTACTTC
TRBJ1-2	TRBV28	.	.	CASSFEGYGYTF	TGTGCCAGCAGTTTCGAGGGCTATGGCTACACCTTC
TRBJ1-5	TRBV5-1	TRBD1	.	CASSLGDRASPQHF	TGCGCCAGCAGCTTGGGAGACAGGGCCTCGCCCCAGCATTTT